This T cell receptor (beta chain) comes out of a study of PD-1 blockade in mismatch repair-deficient tumors. About the research overall: Enrolled about 2012-2016, patients had progressing, pretreated mismatch repair-deficient cancers of more than ten types. Study results and limitations: Tumor-resident clones, often undetectable pretreatment in blood, expanded then contracted after pembrolizumab.

The method was immunoSEQ multiplex PCR; TCRdb's version includes in-frame clones alone and lacks a portion of them. The profile shows about 67,000 clones, 70% to 80% of them singletons. A few pembrolizumab responders had their TCRs sequenced. As regards this clone: The antigen is not known.

Sample: peripheral blood, taken 2 weeks after starting pembrolizumab. The receptor's source is an adult with mismatch repair-deficient cancer.

The CDR3 loop reads CASSTPTGVRVFYNEQFF. CDR3 nucleotides: TGTGCCAGTAGTACTCCCACGGGGGTTAGAGTATTCTACAATGAGCAGTTCTTC. V gene TRBV19 combines with J gene TRBJ2-1; a weak D match, TRBD2 (6 bases). Looked up from germline, CDR1 is LNHDA and CDR2 is SQIVND (reference sequence). The V end was cut by 4 bases, the J end by 3 bases, with 22 bases between. This CDR3 region has 18 residues.